One sample yielded the 2 T cell receptor beta chains listed below, sequenced in a study of blood T cells in healthy people across ages (dated by TCRdb to the mid-2010s). Libraries came from 5' RACE. The sequencing machine was an Illumina HiSeq 2500. A second PCR of roughly 7 to 11 cycles was performed with a sample-barcoded 5' primer and a J-beta primer mix. TCRdb reprocessed the public reads (quality trimming at Q25 with fastp, clone calling with MiXCR) and kept in-frame beta chains. Under each unique CDR3 protein, matching rows form one entry showing the most common genes and DNA. The table for this sample lists some 930,000 distinct CDR3 sequences; 29% of them were counted only once. The ten biggest clones cover about 9.4% of the sample. These data also formed part of another study, on T cells of mothers and their children.

Sequenced sample: blood. Every receptor here comes from a woman between 40 and 50 years old in good health.

This clonotype has at least ten counts. This chain joins TRBV12-5 and TRBJ2-1, with D maybe TRBD1 (6 bases). CDR1 is LGHNT, CDR2 FRNRAP, per germline. The CDR3 consists of 17 residues. V was cut by 0 bases and J by 3 bases, with 15 bases left in between. CDR3 in amino acids: CASGLVRGGQLYNEQFF. As DNA, the CDR3 is TGTGCTAGTGGTTTGGTACGAGGGGGACAACTCTACAATGAGCAGTTCTTC.

This clonotype was detected a few times. CDR3 coding DNA: TGCAGTGCTAGAGATCCCGGCGGACGAGGGACTGAAGCTTTCTTT. Amino acids: CSARDPGGRGTEAFF. This chain connects TRBV20-1 to TRBJ1-1; D is uncertain. V gave up 0 bases and J gave up 5 bases, with 16 bases separating them. This CDR3 spans 15 amino acids. CDR1 and CDR2 (germline): DFQATT, SNEGSKA (reference sequence).